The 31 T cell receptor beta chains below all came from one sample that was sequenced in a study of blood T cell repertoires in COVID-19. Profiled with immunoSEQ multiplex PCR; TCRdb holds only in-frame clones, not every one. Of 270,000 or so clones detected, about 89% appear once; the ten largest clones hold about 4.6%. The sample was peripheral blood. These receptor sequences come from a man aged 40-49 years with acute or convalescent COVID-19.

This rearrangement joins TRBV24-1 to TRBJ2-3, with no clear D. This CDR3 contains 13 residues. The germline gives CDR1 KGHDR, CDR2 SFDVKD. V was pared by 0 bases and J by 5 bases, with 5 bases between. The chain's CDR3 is CATSDLLLDTQYF. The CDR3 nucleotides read TGTGCCACCAGTGATTTGTTACTAGATACGCAGTATTTT.

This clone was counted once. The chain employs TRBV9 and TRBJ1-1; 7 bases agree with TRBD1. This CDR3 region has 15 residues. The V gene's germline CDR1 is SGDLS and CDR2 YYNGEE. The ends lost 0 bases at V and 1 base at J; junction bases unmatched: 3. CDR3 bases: TGTGCCAGCAGCGTAGGAACAGGGGAGAACACTGAAGCTTTCTTT. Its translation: CASSVGTGENTEAFF.

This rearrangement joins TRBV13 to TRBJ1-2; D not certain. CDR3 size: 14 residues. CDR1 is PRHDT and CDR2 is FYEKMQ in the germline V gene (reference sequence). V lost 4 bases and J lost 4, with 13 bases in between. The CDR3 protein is CASSSSRVSYGYTF. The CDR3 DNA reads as TGTGCCAGCAGCTCCTCGAGGGTTTCCTATGGCTACACCTTC.

The CDR3 loop is CAWTPRTGGHQPQHF. CDR3 bases: TGTGCCTGGACCCCCCGGACAGGGGGCCATCAGCCCCAGCATTTT. This rearrangement joins TRBV30 to TRBJ1-5; 11 bases are a match to TRBD1. With V trimmed by 4 bases and J by 5 bases, 7 bases remained unmatched. Germline loops: CDR1 GTSNPN, CDR2 SVGIG (reference sequence). The CDR3 covers 15 residues.

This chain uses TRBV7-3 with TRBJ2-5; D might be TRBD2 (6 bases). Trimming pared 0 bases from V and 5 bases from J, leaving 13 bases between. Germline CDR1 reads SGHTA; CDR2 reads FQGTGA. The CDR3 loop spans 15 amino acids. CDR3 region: CASSLTSGDGETQYF. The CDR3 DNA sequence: TGTGCCAGCAGCTTAACCTCGGGGGATGGGGAGACCCAGTACTTC.

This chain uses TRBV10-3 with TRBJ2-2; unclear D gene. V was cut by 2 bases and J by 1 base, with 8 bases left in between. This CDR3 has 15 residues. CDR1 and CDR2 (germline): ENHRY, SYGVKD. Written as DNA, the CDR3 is TGTGCCATCAGTGAGGGAGCTGGGAACACCGGGGAGCTGTTTTTT. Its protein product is CAISEGAGNTGELFF.

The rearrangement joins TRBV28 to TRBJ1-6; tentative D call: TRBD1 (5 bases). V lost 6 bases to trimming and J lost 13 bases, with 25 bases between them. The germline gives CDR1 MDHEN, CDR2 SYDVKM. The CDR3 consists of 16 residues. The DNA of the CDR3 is TGTGCCAGCAGCCCGTCGGGGGAATCCGATTTGGGGCCCCTCCACTTT. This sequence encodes CASSPSGESDLGPLHF.

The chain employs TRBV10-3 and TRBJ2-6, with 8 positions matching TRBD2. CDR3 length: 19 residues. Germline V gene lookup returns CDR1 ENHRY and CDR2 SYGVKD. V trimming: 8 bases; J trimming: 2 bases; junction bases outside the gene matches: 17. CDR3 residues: CAISWGGSGVLPGANVLTF. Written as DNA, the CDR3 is TGTGCCATCTCATGGGGGGGTAGCGGGGTCCTACCTGGGGCCAACGTCCTGACTTTC.

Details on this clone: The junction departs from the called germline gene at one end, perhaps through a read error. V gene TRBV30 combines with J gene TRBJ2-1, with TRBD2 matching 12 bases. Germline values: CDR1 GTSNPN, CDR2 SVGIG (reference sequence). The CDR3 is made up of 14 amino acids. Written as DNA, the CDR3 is TGTGCCTGGAGTAGGGGACTAGCGGGCCTGGGCATCATCTTC. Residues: CAWSRGLAGLGIIF.

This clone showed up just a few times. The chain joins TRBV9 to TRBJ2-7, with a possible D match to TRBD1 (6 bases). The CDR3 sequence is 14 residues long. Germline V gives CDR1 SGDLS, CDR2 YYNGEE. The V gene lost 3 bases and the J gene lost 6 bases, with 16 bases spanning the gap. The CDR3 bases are TGTGCCAGCAGCGGTACAGGGACCCAGTTCGAGCAGTACTTC. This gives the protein CASSGTGTQFEQYF.

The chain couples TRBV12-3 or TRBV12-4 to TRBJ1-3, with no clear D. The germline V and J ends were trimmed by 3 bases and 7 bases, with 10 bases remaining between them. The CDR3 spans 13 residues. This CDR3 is CASSFPVPNTIYF. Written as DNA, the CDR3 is TGTGCCAGCAGTTTTCCGGTCCCCAACACCATATATTTT.

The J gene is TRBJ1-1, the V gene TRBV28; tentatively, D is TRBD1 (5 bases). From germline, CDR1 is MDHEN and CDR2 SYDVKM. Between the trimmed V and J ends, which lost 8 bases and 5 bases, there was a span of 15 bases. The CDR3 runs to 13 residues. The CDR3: CASLKAGGTEAFF. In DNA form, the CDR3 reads TGTGCCAGCCTCAAGGCGGGGGGGACTGAAGCTTTCTTT.

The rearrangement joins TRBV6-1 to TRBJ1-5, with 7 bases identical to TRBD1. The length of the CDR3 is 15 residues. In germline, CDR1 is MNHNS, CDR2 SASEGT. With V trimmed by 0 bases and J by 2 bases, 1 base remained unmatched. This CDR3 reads CASSEAGGGNQPQHF. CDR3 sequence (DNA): TGTGCCAGCAGTGAAGCAGGGGGCGGCAATCAGCCCCAGCATTTT.

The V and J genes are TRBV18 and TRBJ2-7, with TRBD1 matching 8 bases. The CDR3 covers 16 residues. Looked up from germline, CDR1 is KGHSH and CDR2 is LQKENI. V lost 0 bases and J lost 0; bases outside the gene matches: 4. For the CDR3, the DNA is TGTGCCAGCTCACCACCCTCAGGGGGCCTCTCCTACGAGCAGTACTTC. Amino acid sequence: CASSPPSGGLSYEQYF.

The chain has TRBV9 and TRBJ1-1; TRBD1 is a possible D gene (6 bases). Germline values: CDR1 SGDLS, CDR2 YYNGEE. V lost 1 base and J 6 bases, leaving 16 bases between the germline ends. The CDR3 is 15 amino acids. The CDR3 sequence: CASSVQAGALPEAFF. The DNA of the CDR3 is TGTGCCAGCAGCGTACAGGCAGGGGCCCTCCCTGAAGCTTTCTTT.

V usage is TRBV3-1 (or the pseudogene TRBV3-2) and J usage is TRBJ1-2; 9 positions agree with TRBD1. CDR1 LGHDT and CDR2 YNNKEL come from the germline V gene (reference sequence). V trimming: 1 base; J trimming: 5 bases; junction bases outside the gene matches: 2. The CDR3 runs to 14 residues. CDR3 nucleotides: TGTGCCAGCAGCCAAGGGACAGGGGTTTATGGCTACACCTTC. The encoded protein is CASSQGTGVYGYTF.

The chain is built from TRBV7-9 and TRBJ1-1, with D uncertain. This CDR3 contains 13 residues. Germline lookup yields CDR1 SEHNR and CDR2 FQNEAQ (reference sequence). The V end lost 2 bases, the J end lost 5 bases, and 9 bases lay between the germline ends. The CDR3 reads CASSLSESTEAFF. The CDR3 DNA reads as TGTGCCAGCAGCTTAAGTGAGTCTACTGAAGCTTTCTTT.

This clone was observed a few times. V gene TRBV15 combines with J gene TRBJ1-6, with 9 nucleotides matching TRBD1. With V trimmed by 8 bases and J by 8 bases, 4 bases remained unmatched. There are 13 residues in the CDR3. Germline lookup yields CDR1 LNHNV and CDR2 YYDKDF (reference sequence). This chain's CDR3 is CATGTGGYSPLHF. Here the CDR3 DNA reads TGTGCCACCGGTACAGGGGGCTATTCACCCCTCCACTTT.

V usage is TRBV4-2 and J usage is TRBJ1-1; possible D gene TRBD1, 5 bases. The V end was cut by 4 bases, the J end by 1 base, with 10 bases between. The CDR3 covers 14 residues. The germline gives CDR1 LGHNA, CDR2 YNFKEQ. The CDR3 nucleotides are TGTGCCAGCAGCCTCCAGACAGAGAACACTGAAGCTTTCTTT. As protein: CASSLQTENTEAFF.

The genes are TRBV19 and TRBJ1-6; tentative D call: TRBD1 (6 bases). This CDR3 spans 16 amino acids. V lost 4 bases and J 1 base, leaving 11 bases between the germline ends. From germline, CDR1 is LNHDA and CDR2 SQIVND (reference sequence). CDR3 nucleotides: TGTGCCAGTAGTACCCCTCAGGGGTCCTATAATTCACCCCTCCACTTT. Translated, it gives CASSTPQGSYNSPLHF.

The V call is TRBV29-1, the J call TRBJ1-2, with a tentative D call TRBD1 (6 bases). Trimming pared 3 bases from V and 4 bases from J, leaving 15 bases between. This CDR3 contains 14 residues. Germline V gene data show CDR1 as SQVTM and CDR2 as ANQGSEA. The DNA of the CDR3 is TGCAGCGTTGAGACCACGACAGGCCTCTATGGCTACACCTTC. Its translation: CSVETTTGLYGYTF.

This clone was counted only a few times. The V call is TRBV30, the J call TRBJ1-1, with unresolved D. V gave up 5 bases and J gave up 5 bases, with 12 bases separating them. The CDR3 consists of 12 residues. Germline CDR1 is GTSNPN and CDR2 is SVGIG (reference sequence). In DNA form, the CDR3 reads TGTGCCTGGGATCAAGGAGGTACTGAAGCTTTCTTT. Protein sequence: CAWDQGGTEAFF.

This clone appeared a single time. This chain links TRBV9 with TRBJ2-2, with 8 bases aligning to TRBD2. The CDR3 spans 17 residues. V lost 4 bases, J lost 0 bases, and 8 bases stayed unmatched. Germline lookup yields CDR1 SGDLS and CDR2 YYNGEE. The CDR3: CASSLSRGGTNTGELFF. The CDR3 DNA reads TGTGCCAGCAGCCTCTCTCGGGGGGGCACGAACACCGGGGAGCTGTTTTTT.

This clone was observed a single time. CDR3 protein: CSVEVVALGYTF. The CDR3 coding sequence is TGCAGCGTTGAGGTCGTCGCACTGGGCTACACCTTC. The gene calls are TRBV29-1 and TRBJ1-2; no firm D call. Trimming removed 3 bases from V and 8 bases from J, with 13 bases in between. Per the germline V gene, CDR1 is SQVTM and CDR2 is ANQGSEA. CDR3 size: 12 residues.

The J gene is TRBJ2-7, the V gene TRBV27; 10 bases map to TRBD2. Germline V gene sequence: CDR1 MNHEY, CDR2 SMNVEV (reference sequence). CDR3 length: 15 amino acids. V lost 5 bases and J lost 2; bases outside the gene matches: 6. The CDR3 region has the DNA TGTGCCAGCAGTCACATAGCGGGGGGCCCCTACGAGCAGTACTTC. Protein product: CASSHIAGGPYEQYF.

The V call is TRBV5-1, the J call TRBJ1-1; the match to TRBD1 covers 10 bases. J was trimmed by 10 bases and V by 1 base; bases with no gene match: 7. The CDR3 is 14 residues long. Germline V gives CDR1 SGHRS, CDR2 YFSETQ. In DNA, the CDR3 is TGCGCCAGCAGCTTGCAGACAGGGGGCAATTCAGCTTTCTTT. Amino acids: CASSLQTGGNSAFF.

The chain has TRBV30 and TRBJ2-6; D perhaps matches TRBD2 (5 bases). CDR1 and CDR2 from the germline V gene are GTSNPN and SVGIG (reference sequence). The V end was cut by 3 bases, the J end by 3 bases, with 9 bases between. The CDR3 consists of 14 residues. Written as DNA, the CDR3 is TGTGCCTGGAGCCCCGGAGGTGGGGCCAACGTCCTGACTTTC. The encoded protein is CAWSPGGGANVLTF.

The CDR3 nucleotides read TGTGCCAGCAGCTTAGCCATGGGGCCTACGAACACCGGGGAGCTGTTTTTT. Its protein product is CASSLAMGPTNTGELFF. This chain joins TRBV13 and TRBJ2-2; a possible D gene is TRBD1 (5 bases). Germline CDR1 is PRHDT and CDR2 is FYEKMQ (reference sequence). CDR3 length equals 17 residues. V gave up 1 base and J gave up 0 bases, with 12 bases separating them.

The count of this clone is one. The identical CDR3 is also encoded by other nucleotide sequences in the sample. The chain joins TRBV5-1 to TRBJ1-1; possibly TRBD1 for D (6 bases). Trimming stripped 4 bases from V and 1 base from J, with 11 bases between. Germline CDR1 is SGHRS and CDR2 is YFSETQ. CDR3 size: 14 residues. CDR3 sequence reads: CASSTGQGNTEAFF. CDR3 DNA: TGCGCCAGCAGCACGGGACAAGGGAACACTGAAGCTTTCTTT.

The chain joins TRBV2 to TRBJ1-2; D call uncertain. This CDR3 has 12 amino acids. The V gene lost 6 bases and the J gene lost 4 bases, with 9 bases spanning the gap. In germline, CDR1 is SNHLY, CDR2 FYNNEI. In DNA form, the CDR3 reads TGTGCCAGCAGGAGTCAAATCTATGGCTACACCTTC. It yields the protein CASRSQIYGYTF.

The CDR3 DNA is TGTGCCAGCAGCGCACAGGGGCAAGGGAATTCACCCCTCCACTTT. This translates into CASSAQGQGNSPLHF. The chain employs TRBV9 and TRBJ1-6; 7 bases align to TRBD1. The CDR3 is 15 residues long. From germline, CDR1 is SGDLS and CDR2 YYNGEE. Losses at the gene ends were 3 bases for V and 7 bases for J; bases not matched to a gene: 7. Using reference TRBV9 and TRBJ1-6 for the parts outside the CDR3, the full variable domain is DSGVTQTPKHLITATGQRVTLRCSPRSGDLSVYWYQQSLDQGLQFLIQYYNGEERAKGNILERFSAQQFPDLHSELNLSSLELGDSALYFCASSAQGQGNSPLHFGNGTRLTVT.